The clone carrying this TCR beta chain has just a few counts. Its specificity is not known. These data originate in a study of early T cells in non-severe SARS-CoV-2 infection. Study information: Sequencing used unsorted whole-blood bulk RNA, so chains lack pairing. The study, taken as a whole, reports: Clonotype matching in VDJdb favored anti-spike CD8 responses and did not capture private and CD4 specificities.

A single record per CDR3 protein comes from TCRdb applying MiXCR to the 5' RACE reads. The sample contains around 31,000 distinct CDR3 sequences, approximately 6% of which appear only once. CDR1 LGHDT and CDR2 YNNKEL come from the germline V gene (reference sequence). Trimming left V 1 base short and J 2 bases short, with 12 bases between. The CDR3 consists of 15 residues. The sequence came from an adult who was a healthcare worker with PCR-confirmed SARS-CoV-2 infection or an uninfected control (not recorded which). The V gene is TRBV3-1, the J gene TRBJ2-7; D unresolved. Sequences were obtained from whole blood. The CDR3 nucleotides are TGTGCCAGCAGCCAAGGTGGTGTTTTAGCCTACGAGCAGTACTTC. Translated: CASSQGGVLAYEQYF.